The present T cell receptor beta chain was sequenced within a study of regulatory T cells in long-lasting Graves disease. This CDR3 comprises 16 residues. Trimming removed 8 bases from V and 6 bases from J; junction bases left unmatched: 17. Through Arm-PCR of CDR3 regions and iRepertoire HTBI primers, TCR beta libraries were built. TCRdb reprocessed the multiplex PCR reads with MiXCR, giving one entry per CDR3 protein. Of around 450,000 distinct CDR3 sequences in the sample, 15% are singletons; the top ten hold approximately 15%. This clonotype was counted ten times or more. Time point denoted: newly diagnosed GD, antithyroid drugs for less than 3 months. PBMC-derived RNA was used for the TCR library. The same data also contributed to another study, on T cells in Graves' hyperthyroidism and ophthalmopathy.

This sequence joins TRBV12-3 or TRBV12-4 and TRBJ2-5; TRBD2 matches at 8 bases. The sequencing used peripheral blood mononuclear cells (PBMCs), collected at new diagnosis, from a patient treated with antithyroid drugs. The source is a woman younger than 45 with Graves disease. CDR3 in amino acids: CASLSRGSGNLKTQYF. CDR3 DNA sequence: TGTGCCAGCCTCTCGCGTGGTAGCGGGAATTTAAAGACCCAGTACTTC.